These T cell receptor beta chains were read from a single sample in a study of molecular identifiers for immune sequencing clone quantification. TCRdb used MiXCR to reprocess the PCR reads, holding one entry per CDR3 protein. The sample carries about 640,000 distinct CDR3 sequences, roughly 21% recorded once. The sample taken for sequencing was naive CD8+ T cells from blood, with Jurkat cell RNA spiked in. The receptors were sampled from a human donor in good health. Some libraries in this study had Jurkat cell RNA spiked in. Each CDR3 is given with its conserved first and last residue. The order of the fields is D gene, V gene, CDR3 length, J gene, clone size, CDR3 DNA, CDR3 protein. D genes are given only for firm matches. Size tells how often a clone was seen (once, few, many) or the class of an expanded clone, and some rows leave it out.

D: NA
V: TRBV24-1
length: 13
J: TRBJ1-1
size: many
DNA: TGTGCCACCAGTGACTCTGACAGGCCTGAAGCTTTCTTT
CDR3: CATSDSDRPEAFF

D: TRBD1
V: TRBV7-9
length: 17
J: TRBJ2-3
size: many
DNA: TGTGCCAGCAGCTTAGCGTACGGGACAGGGGTTGTGGATACGCAGTATTTT
CDR3: CASSLAYGTGVVDTQYF

D: TRBD1
V: TRBV6-5
length: 15
J: TRBJ2-3
size: few
DNA: TGTGCCAGCAGGCGTACAGGGGGGTTCACAGATACGCAGTATTTT
CDR3: CASRRTGGFTDTQYF

D: TRBD1
V: TRBV29-1
length: 13
J: TRBJ1-1
size: many
DNA: TGCAGCGTTGAGGACAGGTTGAACACTGAAGCTTTCTTT
CDR3: CSVEDRLNTEAFF

D: NA
V: TRBV6-2/TRBV6-3
length: 15
J: TRBJ2-1
size: few
DNA: TGTGCCAGCAGTTATCGAGAGAGCTCCTACAATGAGCAGTTCTTC
CDR3: CASSYRESSYNEQFF

D: NA
V: TRBV27
length: 16
J: TRBJ2-3
size: many
DNA: TGTGCCAGCAGTTTAACCCGTGAGGGTAGCACAGATACGCAGTATTTT
CDR3: CASSLTREGSTDTQYF

D: NA
V: TRBV6-6
length: 18
J: TRBJ2-2
size: NA
DNA: TGTGCCAGCAGGGGGACAGGGGCTAGCGGGGGGAACACCGGGGAGCTGTTTTTT
CDR3: CASRGTGASGGNTGELFF

D: TRBD2
V: TRBV5-6
length: 11
J: TRBJ2-7
size: many
DNA: TGTGCCAGCAGCTTCGGACTAGCCGAGTACTTC
CDR3: CASSFGLAEYF

D: TRBD2
V: TRBV7-9
length: 16
J: TRBJ2-1
size: NA
DNA: TGTGCCAGCAGCGCCACTATTAGCGGGAGTGGGAATGAGCAGTTCTTC
CDR3: CASSATISGSGNEQFF

D: TRBD2
V: TRBV11-3
length: 19
J: TRBJ2-1
size: few
DNA: TGTGCCAGCATACGATTACTAGCGGGACCCGTAAGCTCCTACAATGAGCAGTTCTTC
CDR3: CASIRLLAGPVSSYNEQFF

D: TRBD2
V: TRBV19
length: 15
J: TRBJ2-1
size: NA
DNA: TGTGCCAGTAGTACACTAGCGGGAATCTACAATGAGCAGTTCTTC
CDR3: CASSTLAGIYNEQFF

D: TRBD1
V: TRBV6-2/TRBV6-3
length: 15
J: TRBJ2-7
size: few
DNA: TGTGCCAGTGGGACAGGGCGGCGCGGCTCCTACGAGCAGTACTTC
CDR3: CASGTGRRGSYEQYF

D: TRBD1
V: TRBV6-5
length: 15
J: TRBJ2-7
size: many
DNA: TGTGCCAGCAGTTACTCGGCAGGGGGATTCTACGAGCAGTACTTC
CDR3: CASSYSAGGFYEQYF

D: NA
V: TRBV3-1
length: 17
J: TRBJ1-1
size: NA
DNA: TGTGCCAGCGGCCAAACTCTGAGGGTAGGCATGAACACTGAAGCTTTCTTT
CDR3: CASGQTLRVGMNTEAFF

D: NA
V: TRBV9
length: 17
J: TRBJ1-2
size: many
DNA: TGTGCCAGCAGCGTCAGCCCCTCCGAACAGACACCCTATGGCTACACCTTC
CDR3: CASSVSPSEQTPYGYTF

D: TRBD2
V: TRBV3-1
length: 15
J: TRBJ2-5
size: few
DNA: TGTGCCAGCAGTTATTTAGCGGGAGGACTGGAGACCCAGTACTTC
CDR3: CASSYLAGGLETQYF

D: NA
V: TRBV12-3/TRBV12-4
length: 14
J: TRBJ2-5
size: many
DNA: TGTGCCAGCAGTGCGACAGCTGGCCAAGAGACCCAGTACTTC
CDR3: CASSATAGQETQYF

D: NA
V: TRBV4-3
length: 15
J: TRBJ1-1
size: many
DNA: TGCGCCAGCAGCCAACATCAACAGGGTAACACTGAAGCTTTCTTT
CDR3: CASSQHQQGNTEAFF

D: NA
V: TRBV11-2
length: 12
J: TRBJ1-1
size: many
DNA: TGTGCCAGCAGCGAGAAATACACTGAAGCTTTCTTT
CDR3: CASSEKYTEAFF

D: TRBD2
V: TRBV6-2/TRBV6-3
length: 16
J: TRBJ2-1
size: NA
DNA: TGTGCCAGCAGCCCTAATGGGGCTAGCGGGGGGAATGAGCAGTTCTTC
CDR3: CASSPNGASGGNEQFF

D: TRBD1
V: TRBV2
length: 15
J: TRBJ2-7
size: few
DNA: TGTGCCAGCAGGGATATGACAGGGAGCTCCTACGAGCAGTACTTC
CDR3: CASRDMTGSSYEQYF

D: NA
V: TRBV28
length: 16
J: TRBJ2-1
size: NA
DNA: TGTGCCAGCGAGTGGGGCACCCGGAGTTCCTACAATGAGCAGTTCTTC
CDR3: CASEWGTRSSYNEQFF

D: TRBD2
V: TRBV2
length: 16
J: TRBJ2-1
size: few
DNA: TGTGCCAGCAGTACTCATCTAGCGGGGGGGCCCAGTGAGCAGTTCTTC
CDR3: CASSTHLAGGPSEQFF

D: TRBD2
V: TRBV9
length: 15
J: TRBJ2-1
size: many
DNA: TGTGCCAGCAGCCCAAGACTAGCGGGAGGTAATGAGCAGTTCTTC
CDR3: CASSPRLAGGNEQFF

D: NA
V: TRBV11-3
length: 14
J: TRBJ2-3
size: NA
DNA: TGTGCCAGCAGCTTAAATTCTAGACCAGATACGCAGTATTTT
CDR3: CASSLNSRPDTQYF

D: TRBD2
V: TRBV5-4
length: 16
J: TRBJ2-5
size: few
DNA: TGTGCCAGCAGCTTTGGGCTAGCGGGGCCTCAAGAGACCCAGTACTTC
CDR3: CASSFGLAGPQETQYF

D: NA
V: TRBV5-1
length: 15
J: TRBJ2-3
size: NA
DNA: TGCGCCAGCAGCTTGGAGGACACCTACACAGATACGCAGTATTTT
CDR3: CASSLEDTYTDTQYF

D: NA
V: TRBV11-2
length: 17
J: TRBJ1-1
size: many
DNA: TGTGCCAGCAGCTTAGCTTCCGGGACAAATTTCAACACTGAAGCTTTCTTT
CDR3: CASSLASGTNFNTEAFF

D: TRBD1
V: TRBV11-2
length: 20
J: TRBJ1-3
size: NA
DNA: TGTGCCGGCAGCTTAAAACGGGGGGACAGTAGTCTCGGGAACGGAAACACCATATATTTT
CDR3: CAGSLKRGDSSLGNGNTIYF

D: TRBD1
V: TRBV7-9
length: 16
J: TRBJ1-1
size: NA
DNA: TGTGCCAGCAGCAGCCGAGGGACAGGGGTTGACACTGAAGCTTTCTTT
CDR3: CASSSRGTGVDTEAFF

D: NA
V: TRBV28
length: 14
J: TRBJ2-7
size: NA
DNA: TGTGCCAGCAGTCACAAACTTGAGACCTACGAGCAGTACTTC
CDR3: CASSHKLETYEQYF

D: NA
V: TRBV19
length: 11
J: TRBJ2-7
size: NA
DNA: TGTGCCAACGCCGGCGGCTACGAGCAGTACTTC
CDR3: CANAGGYEQYF

D: NA
V: TRBV27
length: 14
J: TRBJ1-2
size: few
DNA: TGTGCCAGCAGTTTAAGGGGAGCTAACTATGGCTACACCTTC
CDR3: CASSLRGANYGYTF

D: NA
V: TRBV28
length: 16
J: TRBJ1-5
size: NA
DNA: TGTGCCAGCAGTTTAGTTTCGGTTTCCAGCAATCAGCCCCAGCATTTT
CDR3: CASSLVSVSSNQPQHF

D: NA
V: TRBV10-3
length: 15
J: TRBJ2-7
size: few
DNA: TGTGCCATCAGTGAGCGGGGCCCGAGCTCCTACGAGCAGTACTTC
CDR3: CAISERGPSSYEQYF

D: NA
V: TRBV7-3
length: 13
J: TRBJ2-7
size: NA
DNA: TGTGCCAGCAGCTTAGACGCCGACCACGAGCAGTACTTC
CDR3: CASSLDADHEQYF

D: NA
V: TRBV20-1
length: 20
J: TRBJ1-2
size: NA
DNA: TGCAGTGCTAGGTCCCCCGAAACCCTAGCACTTCAGGGGCAGGGGAATGGCTACACCTTC
CDR3: CSARSPETLALQGQGNGYTF

D: NA
V: TRBV12-3/TRBV12-4
length: 13
J: TRBJ1-2
size: few
DNA: TGTGCCAGCAGCCCCGGAGTTAGGAGTGGCTACACCTTC
CDR3: CASSPGVRSGYTF

D: TRBD1
V: TRBV7-6
length: 12
J: TRBJ2-7
size: few
DNA: TGTGCCAGCAGCATGGACAGGGTCGAGCAGTACTTC
CDR3: CASSMDRVEQYF

D: NA
V: TRBV2
length: 12
J: TRBJ2-2
size: many
DNA: TGTGCCAGCAGTGTCTTGAGCGGGGAGCTGTTTTTT
CDR3: CASSVLSGELFF

D: NA
V: TRBV7-9
length: 17
J: TRBJ2-2
size: few
DNA: TGTGCCAGCAGCCAGGGGCCCCTCCCGGGAGGCGACGAGGAGCTGTTTTTT
CDR3: CASSQGPLPGGDEELFF

D: NA
V: TRBV6-6
length: 15
J: TRBJ2-3
size: NA
DNA: TGTGCCAGCAGTTATGAGGGGGGGGGCCGATATACGCAGTATTTT
CDR3: CASSYEGGGRYTQYF

D: NA
V: TRBV5-1
length: 12
J: TRBJ2-7
size: many
DNA: TGCGCCAGCAGCTTGGATGGGAACGAGCAGTACTTC
CDR3: CASSLDGNEQYF

D: TRBD1
V: TRBV6-1
length: 16
J: TRBJ2-5
size: many
DNA: TGTGCCAGCAGTGCCAAGGGGGCCTTGGGCCAAGAGACCCAGTACTTC
CDR3: CASSAKGALGQETQYF

D: TRBD1
V: TRBV19
length: 15
J: TRBJ1-4
size: many
DNA: TGTGCCACCACAGCTGCCACAGGGGGCGATGAAAAACTGTTTTTT
CDR3: CATTAATGGDEKLFF

D: TRBD2
V: TRBV9
length: 15
J: TRBJ2-3
size: many
DNA: TGTGCCAGCAGCGTTGGACTAGCGGACACAGATACGCAGTATTTT
CDR3: CASSVGLADTDTQYF

D: TRBD2
V: TRBV9
length: 16
J: TRBJ2-2
size: many
DNA: TGTGCCAGCAGCGTAGCACGGGAGGGCCGGACCGGGGAGCTGTTTTTT
CDR3: CASSVAREGRTGELFF

D: TRBD1
V: TRBV5-4
length: 15
J: TRBJ1-3
size: many
DNA: TGTGCCAGCAGCTACGGGACAGGGGCTGGAAACACCATATATTTT
CDR3: CASSYGTGAGNTIYF

D: TRBD1
V: TRBV6-5
length: 17
J: TRBJ2-5
size: many
DNA: TGTGCCAGTCCCCGATCGCCCCGACAGGGGTACCAAGAGACCCAGTACTTC
CDR3: CASPRSPRQGYQETQYF

D: TRBD2
V: TRBV20-1
length: 14
J: TRBJ2-7
size: many
DNA: TGCAGTGCTTTTAGCGGGGCTAGCTCCTACGAGCAGTACTTC
CDR3: CSAFSGASSYEQYF

D: NA
V: TRBV11-2
length: 14
J: TRBJ2-1
size: many
DNA: TGTGCCAGCAGCGTCGCACATTCCTACAATGAGCAGTTCTTC
CDR3: CASSVAHSYNEQFF

D: NA
V: TRBV9
length: 12
J: TRBJ2-3
size: many
DNA: TGTGCCAGCAGCGTAGATGGTGATACGCAGTATTTT
CDR3: CASSVDGDTQYF

D: TRBD2
V: TRBV27
length: 15
J: TRBJ2-7
size: NA
DNA: TGTGCCAGCAGTACCAGACTAGCGGGGGGGACCGAGCAGTACTTC
CDR3: CASSTRLAGGTEQYF

D: NA
V: TRBV6-2/TRBV6-3
length: 13
J: TRBJ2-7
size: many
DNA: TGTGCCAGCAGTATGAGGGGACTCTACGAGCAGTACTTC
CDR3: CASSMRGLYEQYF